A single sample gave rise to the 32 T cell receptor beta chains below, sequenced in a study of blood T cell repertoires in COVID-19 (dated by TCRdb to 2020 to 2022). Receptor amplification or capture employed the immunoSEQ multiplex PCR assay. The table comes from immuneACCESS by way of TCRdb, which keeps in-frame sequences with V and J called. Part of the clones is missing from these tables; in studies checked, under half for an unresolved V gene and the rest for unknown reasons. The sample records roughly 410,000 clones, around 92% of which are singletons. The leading ten clones occupy 1% to 1.5% of the sample. Sequencing used peripheral blood. The receptors here all came from a man aged 40-50 years with acute or convalescent COVID-19.

Concerning this clone itself: Other DNA sequences of this sample code for an identical CDR3. J is TRBJ1-2 and V is TRBV19, with a weak D call TRBD1 (5 bases). The CDR3 has 13 residues. Germline V gene lookup returns CDR1 LNHDA and CDR2 SQIVND (reference sequence). V lost 3 bases, J lost 2 bases, and 7 bases lay in between. The CDR3 bases are TGTGCCAGTAGTATTGCAGGGAACTATGGCTACACCTTC. Translation: CASSIAGNYGYTF.

CDR3 protein: CAWRSAGFGNTIYF. The CDR3 DNA follows: TGTGCCTGGAGGTCGGCAGGGTTCGGAAACACCATATATTTT. This sequence joins TRBV30 and TRBJ1-3; a possible D gene is TRBD1 (5 bases). The V gene's germline CDR1 is GTSNPN and CDR2 SVGIG (reference sequence). With 3 bases removed from V and 4 bases from J, the gap between germline ends came to 13 bases. This CDR3 region has 14 residues.

The rearrangement joins TRBV28 to TRBJ1-2; 7 bases align to TRBD1. V lost 5 bases, J lost 4 bases, and 1 base stayed unmatched. This CDR3 contains 12 residues. Germline V gives CDR1 MDHEN, CDR2 SYDVKM. The chain's CDR3 is CASSPGGYGYTF. The DNA of the CDR3 is TGTGCCAGCAGTCCAGGGGGCTATGGCTACACCTTC.

The chain has TRBV7-3 and TRBJ2-3, with TRBD2 matching 11 bases. Germline V gene sequence: CDR1 SGHTA, CDR2 FQGTGA. This CDR3 region has 15 residues. Trimming at V came to 5 bases and at J to 4 bases, leaving 5 bases not matched to a gene. CDR3 bases: TGTGCCAGCAGCGGGCTAGCGGGAGGCCCAGATACGCAGTATTTT. Its protein product is CASSGLAGGPDTQYF.

The rearrangement joins TRBV4-3 to TRBJ1-6; no reliable D call. Germline CDR1 reads LGHNA; CDR2 reads YSLEER. The CDR3 runs 14 residues. The ends were cut back, 1 base at V and 6 bases at J, with 7 bases in the middle. The CDR3, as DNA: TGCGCCAGCAGCCAAGGATTCGGTAATTCACCCCTCCACTTT. Its protein product is CASSQGFGNSPLHF.

The genes are TRBV9 and TRBJ1-2; D is possibly TRBD1 (6 bases). V lost 0 bases and J lost 3, with 9 bases in between. Germline loops: CDR1 SGDLS, CDR2 YYNGEE. CDR3 length equals 14 residues. CDR3 region: CASSVVSGDYGYTF. DNA of the CDR3: TGTGCCAGCAGCGTAGTCTCAGGGGACTATGGCTACACCTTC.

This chain uses TRBV28 with TRBJ2-6, with 12 bases that match TRBD1. The trim removed 7 bases at V and 3 bases at J, leaving 10 bases unmatched. Germline assignment: CDR1 MDHEN and CDR2 SYDVKM. The length of the CDR3 is 18 residues. CDR3 nucleotides: TGTGCCAGCAATCGACGGGGACAGGGGGCTCGTGGGGCCAACGTCCTGACTTTC. It specifies CASNRRGQGARGANVLTF.

This chain joins TRBV5-4 and TRBJ1-1, with a possible D match to TRBD1 (5 bases). V lost 2 bases and J 2 bases, leaving 7 bases between the germline ends. There are 13 residues in the CDR3. Germline-derived CDR1 and CDR2 are SGHNT and YYREEE (reference sequence). The CDR3 here is CASSFWGNTEAFF. CDR3 DNA sequence: TGTGCCAGCAGCTTTTGGGGCAACACTGAAGCTTTCTTT.

This chain uses TRBV27 with TRBJ1-1; the match to TRBD1 covers 8 bases. CDR1 is MNHEY, CDR2 SMNVEV, per germline (reference sequence). The V gene end was trimmed by 2 bases and the J gene end by 6 bases; junction bases not matched to a gene: 8. The CDR3 is 15 residues long. The CDR3 loop is CASSLGGQGISEAFF. CDR3 in DNA: TGTGCCAGCAGTTTAGGAGGACAGGGTATCTCTGAAGCTTTCTTT.

This clone occurred once. The chain is built from TRBV28 and TRBJ2-1, with 9 bases aligning to TRBD1. The CDR3 is 15 amino acids. The germline CDR1 and CDR2 sequences are MDHEN and SYDVKM. V was pared by 6 bases and J by 6 bases, with 9 bases of the junction left unmatched. The CDR3 is CASSRRQGVVNEQFF. The CDR3 coding sequence is TGTGCCAGCAGCAGGCGACAGGGGGTGGTCAATGAGCAGTTCTTC.

CDR3 protein: CASSYPEGTYGYTF. The CDR3 coding sequence is TGTGCCAGCAGTTACCCGGAGGGGACGTATGGCTACACCTTC. The chain is built from TRBV6-5 and TRBJ1-2; D might be TRBD1 (5 bases). CDR1 is MNHEY and CDR2 is SVGAGI in the germline V gene. The length of the CDR3 is 14 residues. The V end lost 2 bases, the J end lost 5 bases, and 12 bases lay between the germline ends.

V gene TRBV3-1 (or the pseudogene TRBV3-2) combines with J gene TRBJ2-4, with 7 bases that match TRBD1. The CDR3 is 17 residues long. CDR1 and CDR2 (germline): LGHDT, YNNKEL (reference sequence). V was pared by 3 bases and J by 1 base, with 9 bases of the junction left unmatched. The DNA of the CDR3 is TGTGCCAGCAGCCACCCTCTCACCAGGGGGGCCAAAAACATTCAGTACTTC. Translation gives CASSHPLTRGAKNIQYF.

This rearrangement joins TRBV24-1 to TRBJ2-1; TRBD2 agrees at 9 bases. Germline trimming cut 4 bases from V and 9 bases from J; bases unmatched to any gene: 15. Germline V gene data show CDR1 as KGHDR and CDR2 as SFDVKD. CDR3 length equals 17 residues. Here the CDR3 reads CATSDKSAGGPFGEQFF. DNA of the CDR3: TGTGCCACCAGTGACAAGTCTGCGGGGGGGCCTTTTGGTGAGCAGTTCTTC.

J is TRBJ2-3 and V is TRBV4-1, with 11 bases identical to TRBD2. Per the germline V gene, CDR1 is MGHRA and CDR2 is YSYEKL. Losses at the gene ends were 4 bases for V and 3 bases for J; bases not matched to a gene: 6. The CDR3 has 16 residues. CDR3 DNA sequence: TGCGCCAGCAGCCCGGAACCTAGCGGGGGGACAGATACGCAGTATTTT. Its translation: CASSPEPSGGTDTQYF.

J is TRBJ1-5 and V is TRBV5-8; D gene unclear. Trimming cost V 0 bases and J 0 bases, with 7 bases left between them. The CDR3 loop spans 15 amino acids. Germline V lookup: CDR1 SGHTS, CDR2 YDEGEE. This CDR3 reads CASSLAVYSNQPQHF. CDR3 nucleotides: TGTGCCAGCAGCTTGGCGGTTTATAGCAATCAGCCCCAGCATTTT.

The chain couples TRBV7-6 to TRBJ2-1, with TRBD2 identical over 7 bases. After removal of 1 base from V and 0 bases from J, the junction contained 6 bases not matched to a gene. The germline V gene encodes CDR1 SGHVS and CDR2 FNYEAQ. The CDR3 covers 17 residues. The CDR3 loop is CASSLVVAGGSYNEQFF. CDR3 nucleotides: TGTGCCAGCAGCTTAGTAGTAGCGGGCGGCTCCTACAATGAGCAGTTCTTC.

The chain uses TRBV7-8 and TRBJ1-2; possibly TRBD1 for D (5 bases). CDR1 is SGHVS, CDR2 FQNEAQ, per germline. The CDR3 runs to 14 residues. V lost 1 base to trimming and J lost 6 bases, with 12 bases between them. The CDR3 bases are TGTGCCAGCAGCTTAGGAGGCAGGGTGGATGGCTACACCTTC. This sequence encodes CASSLGGRVDGYTF.

The chain joins TRBV6-5 to TRBJ1-6; 10 bases map to TRBD1. After removal of 1 base from V and 9 bases from J, the junction contained 6 bases not matched to a gene. There are 16 residues in the CDR3. Germline loops: CDR1 MNHEY, CDR2 SVGAGI. CDR3 region: CASSYFLRDRGSPLHF. The CDR3 coding sequence is TGTGCCAGCAGTTACTTCCTCCGGGACAGGGGTTCACCCCTCCACTTT.

The chain combines TRBV10-2 with TRBJ2-5; D is possibly TRBD1 (5 bases). With 5 bases removed from V and 2 bases from J, the gap between germline ends came to 12 bases. Germline assignment: CDR1 WSHSY and CDR2 SAAADI. The CDR3 spans 14 residues. The CDR3 DNA reads as TGCGCCAGCAGTTCTTTCACAGGACAAGAGACCCAGTACTTC. This gives the protein CASSSFTGQETQYF.

The chain carries TRBV7-8 and TRBJ1-4; 7 bases map to TRBD1. The CDR3 runs 18 residues. Germline CDR1 and CDR2: SGHVS and FQNEAQ. Losses at the gene ends were 4 bases for V and 0 bases for J; bases not matched to a gene: 11. Written as DNA, the CDR3 is TGTGCCAGCAGCTCCAGGGACAGCGGACTAACAACTAATGAAAAACTGTTTTTT. It encodes CASSSRDSGLTTNEKLFF.

This rearrangement joins TRBV29-1 to TRBJ1-1; D possibly corresponds to TRBD1 (5 bases). Trimming took 6 bases from V and 4 from J, leaving 15 bases between them. CDR1 and CDR2 (germline): SQVTM, ANQGSEA. The CDR3 runs to 13 residues. The CDR3 here is CSVQTARGTEAFF. The CDR3 region has the DNA TGCAGCGTACAGACAGCGCGGGGCACTGAAGCTTTCTTT.

V usage is TRBV4-1 and J usage is TRBJ1-5; D ambiguous. CDR1 is MGHRA, CDR2 YSYEKL, per germline. CDR3 size: 14 residues. Trimming shortened V by 0 bases and J by 9 bases, and 12 bases separated the two germline ends. Here the CDR3 reads CASSQEREIRPQHF. CDR3 bases: TGCGCCAGCAGCCAAGAGAGGGAAATCCGGCCCCAGCATTTT.

V gene TRBV5-4 combines with J gene TRBJ1-3; D is uncertain. CDR1 SGHNT and CDR2 YYREEE come from the germline V gene (reference sequence). Between the trimmed V and J ends, which lost 4 bases and 1 base, there was a span of 12 bases. This CDR3 region has 15 residues. CDR3 in amino acids: CASSPGAGSGNTIYF. DNA for the CDR3: TGTGCCAGCAGCCCTGGTGCGGGGTCTGGAAACACCATATATTTT.

This clone appeared once. J is TRBJ2-7 and V is TRBV7-9; 8 nucleotides match TRBD1. CDR3 size: 14 residues. Germline CDR1 reads SEHNR; CDR2 reads FQNEAQ (reference sequence). Losses at the gene ends were 5 bases for V and 6 bases for J; bases not matched to a gene: 9. The CDR3 sequence is CASSMTGDFGEQYF. The CDR3 DNA reads as TGTGCCAGCAGCATGACAGGGGATTTCGGCGAGCAGTACTTC.

Notes on this clone: Other DNA sequences in the sample encode the same CDR3. The chain carries TRBV6-2 or TRBV6-3 and TRBJ2-7; 8 nucleotides match TRBD2. This CDR3 comprises 13 residues. With 4 bases clipped from V and 2 bases from J, the junction kept 1 base outside the gene matches. Germline values: CDR1 MNHEY, CDR2 SVGEGT. For the CDR3, the DNA is TGTGCCAGCAGTTTTAGCGGGGCCTACGAGCAGTACTTC. It is translated as CASSFSGAYEQYF.

The chain has TRBV21-1 and TRBJ1-5; TRBD1 is the table's D call, not checked against the DNA. TRBV21-1 is designated a pseudogene. This CDR3 comprises 16 residues. CDR3 amino acids: CASSPPWTGTNQPQHF. The CDR3 bases are TGTGCCAGCAGCCCCCCTTGGACAGGGACCAATCAGCCCCAGCATTTT.

The chain joins TRBV19 to TRBJ1-5; possible D gene TRBD1, 5 bases. Germline CDR1 reads LNHDA; CDR2 reads SQIVND (reference sequence). V was cut by 3 bases and J by 4 bases, with 19 bases left in between. The CDR3 runs to 17 residues. The DNA of the CDR3 is TGTGCCAGTAGTATTCGAACAGGCAAATCGGAGAATCAGCCCCAGCATTTT. Its protein product is CASSIRTGKSENQPQHF.

The count of this clone is one. The chain joins TRBV20-1 to TRBJ2-5, with 8 bases matching TRBD2. The CDR3 extends over 15 amino acids. The trim removed 3 bases at V and 4 bases at J, leaving 10 bases unmatched. Germline V CDR1 and CDR2: DFQATT, SNEGSKA (reference sequence). For the CDR3, the DNA is TGCAGTGCTAGTGTCTGGCGGGGGGATCGAGAGACCCAGTACTTC. Translation: CSASVWRGDRETQYF.

V gene TRBV3-1 (or the pseudogene TRBV3-2) combines with J gene TRBJ2-3, with TRBD2 identical over 9 bases. The germline CDR1 and CDR2 sequences are LGHDT and YNNKEL (reference sequence). V trimming: 1 base; J trimming: 5 bases; junction bases outside the gene matches: 10. The CDR3 totals 17 residues. The CDR3 reads CASSQGLRLAARDTQYF. In nucleotides, the CDR3 is TGTGCCAGCAGCCAAGGTTTGAGACTAGCGGCCAGAGATACGCAGTATTTT.

CDR3: CASSPGQGVDYGYTF. DNA for the CDR3: TGTGCCAGCAGCCCCGGACAGGGAGTAGACTATGGCTACACCTTC. This chain links TRBV5-5 with TRBJ1-2; TRBD1 agrees at 8 bases. The CDR3 is 15 residues long. Germline-derived CDR1 and CDR2 are SGHKS and YYEKEE (reference sequence). The V segment lost 4 bases and the J segment 3 bases; nucleotides outside the gene matches: 8.

The gene calls are TRBV7-6 and TRBJ2-3; TRBD1 matches at 8 bases. The CDR3 covers 18 residues. The germline CDR1 and CDR2 sequences are SGHVS and FNYEAQ. V trimming: 1 base; J trimming: 8 bases; junction bases outside the gene matches: 17. As DNA, the CDR3 is TGTGCCAGCAGCTTAGATAGAAGTGGACAGGGTACGAGGGGTACGCAGTATTTT. Translation: CASSLDRSGQGTRGTQYF. Combining the CDR3 with reference TRBV7-6 and TRBJ2-3 gives the whole variable domain GAGVSQSPRYKVTKRGQDVALRCDPISGHVSLYWYRQALGQGPEFLTYFNYEAQQDKSGLPNDRFSAERPEGSISTLTIQRTEQRDSAMYRCASSLDRSGQGTRGTQYFGPGTRLTVL.

V usage is TRBV5-1 and J usage is TRBJ1-5; 7 bases match TRBD1. J gave up 6 bases and V 1 base, and 1 base lay outside the gene matches. Germline V CDR1 and CDR2: SGHRS, YFSETQ. The CDR3 runs to 13 residues. The CDR3 here is CASSLRGRQPQHF. CDR3 bases: TGCGCCAGCAGCTTGAGGGGGCGTCAGCCCCAGCATTTT. The variable domain in full, with the rest retrieved from reference TRBV5-1 and TRBJ1-5, is KAGVTQTPRYLIKTRGQQVTLSCSPISGHRSVSWYQQTPGQGLQFLFEYFSETQRNKGNFPGRFSGRQFSNSRSEMNVSTLELGDSALYLCASSLRGRQPQHFGDGTRLSIL.